This note documents a single T cell receptor beta chain sequence. In the same sample, other DNA sequences code for this CDR3. In the original processing: How many nucleated cells were present was estimated from reference gene primer amplification. Repertoires were generated with immunoSEQ multiplex PCR, while TCRdb's copy carries only in-frame clones and drops some. V and J calls and clone size are as listed in that table; D and trimming were resolved from the DNA. The sample contains fewer than 300,000 clones, roughly 85% of which appear only once. The data were taken from a study of blood T cell repertoires in COVID-19. Looking at the study overall: Sample material is recorded as cDNA or gDNA derived from T cells, B-cell-depleted T cells, or PBMCs.

This CDR3 has 13 residues. CDR1 MNHEY and CDR2 SMNVEV come from the germline V gene (reference sequence). V lost 5 bases, J lost 5 bases, and 5 bases stayed unmatched. Sequenced sample: peripheral blood. This receptor was taken from a man over 45 with active or convalescent COVID-19. The genes are TRBV27 and TRBJ2-5; the match to TRBD2 covers 7 bases. CDR3 sequence (DNA): TGTGCCAGCAGTCTCCGACTAGCCGAGACCCAGTACTTC. It encodes CASSLRLAETQYF.